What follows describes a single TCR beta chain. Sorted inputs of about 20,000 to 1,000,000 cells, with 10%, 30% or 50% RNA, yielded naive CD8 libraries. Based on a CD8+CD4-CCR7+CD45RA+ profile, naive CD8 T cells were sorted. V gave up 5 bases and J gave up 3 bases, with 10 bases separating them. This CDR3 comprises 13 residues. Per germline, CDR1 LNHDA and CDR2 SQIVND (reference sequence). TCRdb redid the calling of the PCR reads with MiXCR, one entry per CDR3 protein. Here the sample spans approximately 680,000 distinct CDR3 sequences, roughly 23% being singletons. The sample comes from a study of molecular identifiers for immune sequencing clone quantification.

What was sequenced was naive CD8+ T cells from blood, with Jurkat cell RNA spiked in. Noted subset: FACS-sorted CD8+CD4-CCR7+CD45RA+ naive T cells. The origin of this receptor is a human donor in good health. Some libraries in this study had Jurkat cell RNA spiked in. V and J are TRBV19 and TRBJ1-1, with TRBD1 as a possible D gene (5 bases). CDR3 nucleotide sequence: TGTGCCAGTAGTTGGGGACCCGACACTGAAGCTTTCTTT. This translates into CASSWGPDTEAFF.